This TCR beta chain comes out of a study of spatial heterogeneity in lung cancer. In this sample, this clonotype turned up many times. TCRdb itself ran the 5' RACE reads through MiXCR, one entry per CDR3 protein. The sample shows about 53,000 distinct CDR3 sequences, roughly 7.5% of them seen only once. V lost 0 bases and J lost 0, with 14 bases in between. This CDR3 contains 17 residues. Per germline, CDR1 SGDLS and CDR2 YYNGEE. Time point specified: sample taken at primary tumor resection. The authors sequenced whole RNA from tumor, nontumor lung or frozen PBMC without sorting. The sample in question was PBMCs, obtained at surgery. This sequence joins TRBV9 and TRBJ2-3; perhaps TRBD2 as D (7 bases). The TCR originated in a female donor with early-stage non-small cell lung cancer. The CDR3 sequence is CASSVGRGPISTDTQYF. The CDR3 DNA sequence: TGTGCCAGCAGCGTAGGGCGGGGGCCCATCAGCACAGATACGCAGTATTTT. The whole variable domain, filled in from reference TRBV9 and TRBJ2-3, reads DSGVTQTPKHLITATGQRVTLRCSPRSGDLSVYWYQQSLDQGLQFLIQYYNGEERAKGNILERFSAQQFPDLHSELNLSSLELGDSALYFCASSVGRGPISTDTQYFGPGTRLTVL.